This note documents a single T cell receptor (beta chain) sequence. Assay: immunoSEQ multiplex PCR; the TCRdb copy retains only in-frame clones and omits some. The sample gives more than 600,000 clones, 92% of which show up once; approximately 24% is in the top ten. The record originates from a study of shared clonotypes between healthy human individuals. The CDR3 sequence is 16 residues long. The V end lost 0 bases, the J end lost 9 bases, and 17 bases lay between the germline ends. Germline CDR1 KGHSH, CDR2 LQKENI. Terminally differentiated effector memory CD45RA+ cells were left out of the naive CD8 fraction, which was CD45RO-negative and positively selected for CCR7.

The specimen was naive CD8+ T cells sorted from blood. The receptor was derived from a man aged 25-45 years in good health. The gene calls are TRBV18 and TRBJ2-2; D is unclear. CDR3 sequence reads: CASSPPDGPSFWELFF. In nucleotides, the CDR3 is TGTGCCAGCTCACCACCGGACGGACCTTCCTTTTGGGAGCTGTTTTTT.